A selection of T cell receptor beta chains follows, all from one sample in a study of blood T cell repertoires in COVID-19. Sequenced by immunoSEQ multiplex PCR; TCRdb stores in-frame clones only, minus some. The sample lists 150,000 to 200,000 clones, approximately 79% occurring once. Sequencing input: peripheral blood. The source is a woman aged 40 to 49 with COVID-19, enrolled during active disease. Both conserved end residues are part of each CDR3. The order of the fields is V gene, clone size, J gene, D gene, CDR3 DNA, CDR3 protein. The D gene is left open where the match is weak. Expanded clones get a size class; other rows say once, few or many, or leave the size out.

TRBV19	.	TRBJ2-3	TRBD2	TGTGCCAGTAAGTCCTCTAGCGGCTTCACAGATACGCAGTATTTT	CASKSSSGFTDTQYF
TRBV18	.	TRBJ2-7	.	TGTGCCAGCTCACTCGAGGGAGGAGGATCGCGATACGAGCAGTACTTC	CASSLEGGGSRYEQYF
TRBV12-3/TRBV12-4	.	TRBJ1-6	TRBD1	TGTGCCAGCGGACAGGGAGGGAATTCACCCCTCCACTTT	CASGQGGNSPLHF
TRBV2	.	TRBJ1-1	.	TGTGCCAGCAGTACAGGGGAAGCTTTCTTT	CASSTGEAFF
TRBV6-5	.	TRBJ2-1	TRBD2	TGTGCCAGCAGCTACCGGACTAGCGCGGTCAATGAGCAGTTCTTC	CASSYRTSAVNEQFF
TRBV25-1	.	TRBJ2-3	.	TGTGCCAGCAGTGAAAATAGGGGCGGCACAGATACGCAGTATTTT	CASSENRGGTDTQYF
TRBV2	.	TRBJ2-3	TRBD2	TGTGCCAGCAGTGTCTTGGGACTAGCGGGAGGCGCAGATACGCAGTATTTT	CASSVLGLAGGADTQYF
TRBV19	.	TRBJ1-5	TRBD1	TGTGCCAGTGGACAGGGAAATCAGCCCCAGCATTTT	CASGQGNQPQHF
TRBV13	.	TRBJ1-1	.	TGTGCCAGCAGCTTAGACAGAAGAAAGATTTATGGTGAAGCTTTCTTT	CASSLDRRKIYGEAFF
TRBV30	once	TRBJ1-3	.	TGTGCCTGGCAGGGTGCTGGAAACACCATATATTTT	CAWQGAGNTIYF
TRBV19	.	TRBJ2-7	TRBD2	TGTGCCAGTAGTACCAGCGGGATATACGAGCAGTACTTC	CASSTSGIYEQYF
TRBV5-4	.	TRBJ2-1	TRBD2	TGTGCCAGCAGACCTACCCGGGGGGACAATGAGCAGTTCTTC	CASRPTRGDNEQFF
TRBV18	.	TRBJ1-1	.	TGTGCCAGCTCGCAAGACACCTCTGAAGCTTTCTTT	CASSQDTSEAFF
TRBV6-4	.	TRBJ2-3	TRBD2	TGTGCCAGCTCGCCAGCGGGGGCGTTCACAGATACGCAGTATTTT	CASSPAGAFTDTQYF
TRBV28	.	TRBJ2-7	.	TGTGCCAGCAGTTTAGCGGGTCACGAGCAGTACTTC	CASSLAGHEQYF
TRBV16	few	TRBJ2-1	.	TGTGCCAGCAGCAGGGGGGCGGGAGCCTTCGAGCAGTTCTTC	CASSRGAGAFEQFF
TRBV19	.	TRBJ2-2	.	TGTGCCAGTAGTCCCCGGCCTCTGAGTTACCGGAGGGACACCGGGGAGCTGTTTTTT	CASSPRPLSYRRDTGELFF
TRBV30	.	TRBJ2-7	TRBD2	TGTGCCTGGATTTGCGGGAGGGCAGTCTACGAGCAGTACTTC	CAWICGRAVYEQYF
TRBV5-1	.	TRBJ1-3	.	TGCGCCAGCAGCTCGGACATAGGCTCTGGAAACACCATATATTTT	CASSSDIGSGNTIYF
TRBV30	few	TRBJ2-2	TRBD1	TGTGCCTCCAACCTCCGGACAGGGTGGGTCGGGGAGCTGTTTTTT	CASNLRTGWVGELFF
TRBV19	.	TRBJ2-1	TRBD2	TGTGCCAGTAGTAACATACGGACTAGCAACTACAATGAGCAGTTCTTC	CASSNIRTSNYNEQFF
TRBV5-4	.	TRBJ2-5	TRBD2	TGTGCCAGCAGCTTGGATAGCGGGAGGCAAGAGACCCAGTACTTC	CASSLDSGRQETQYF
TRBV2	.	TRBJ2-7	TRBD2	TGTGCCAGCGGGGGACTAGCGGGCTACGAGCAGTACTTC	CASGGLAGYEQYF
TRBV11-2	.	TRBJ2-6	.	TGTGCCAGCAGCCGAACCGGGGGTTTGACAACTGGGGCCAACGTCCTGACTTTC	CASSRTGGLTTGANVLTF
TRBV20-1	.	TRBJ2-5	.	TGCAGTGCTTCGCGGGAACAGACCCAGTACTTC	CSASREQTQYF
TRBV27	.	TRBJ1-5	TRBD1	TGTGCCAGCCGCCGGGGGACAGGGATAAGCAATCAGCCCCAGCATTTT	CASRRGTGISNQPQHF
TRBV5-1	.	TRBJ1-6	.	TGCGCCAGCAGCTTGGATGGAGGGGTTAAGATGGTGTCACCCCTCCACTTT	CASSLDGGVKMVSPLHF
TRBV7-9	.	TRBJ1-1	.	TGTGCCAGCAGCTTAGGAGGGCGGGTGAACACTGAAGCTTTCTTT	CASSLGGRVNTEAFF
TRBV18	.	TRBJ2-6	TRBD2	TGTGCCAGCTCAGTCACTAGCGGGAGCTCTGGGGCCAACGTCCTGACTTTC	CASSVTSGSSGANVLTF
TRBV19	.	TRBJ1-4	.	TGTGCCAGTAGTACAGCAACTAATGAAAAACTGTTTTTT	CASSTATNEKLFF
TRBV7-8	.	TRBJ1-1	TRBD1	TGTGCCAGCAGCTCCCGGACAGGGCTGAACACTGAAGCTTTCTTT	CASSSRTGLNTEAFF
TRBV7-9	few	TRBJ1-1	.	TGTGCCAGCAGCCTAACCCCCCTAGATGAAGCTTTCTTT	CASSLTPLDEAFF
TRBV28	.	TRBJ2-3	TRBD2	TGTGCCAGCAGTTTCCGGGCGGGAGGCAGCACAGATACGCAGTATTTT	CASSFRAGGSTDTQYF
TRBV6-5	.	TRBJ2-5	TRBD2	TGTGCCAGCAGTCACGGACTAGCGGGAGAGACCCAGTACTTC	CASSHGLAGETQYF
TRBV18	once	TRBJ1-1	TRBD1	TGTGCCAGCTCACCACCCGACAGGGGCCAAAGGATGATGATGAACACTGAAGCTTTCTTT	CASSPPDRGQRMMMNTEAFF
TRBV27	.	TRBJ1-1	.	TGTGCCAGCAGTCCTTATTACCAGGGGAACACTGAAGCTTTCTTT	CASSPYYQGNTEAFF
TRBV30	few	TRBJ2-3	.	TGTGCCTGGAGGGGATTGGAGGCAGATACGCAGTATTTT	CAWRGLEADTQYF
TRBV5-5	few	TRBJ1-2	.	TGTGCCAGCAGCTTGGGGTCCGGGACACTCTATGGCTACACCTTC	CASSLGSGTLYGYTF
TRBV19	.	TRBJ2-5	.	TGTGCCAGTAGTGAGGGTAGGCAAGAGACCCAGTACTTC	CASSEGRQETQYF
TRBV28	.	TRBJ2-2	TRBD1	TGTGCCAGCAGTTTCCAGGGGGCGCGGAGCACCGGGGAGCTGTTTTTT	CASSFQGARSTGELFF
TRBV14	.	TRBJ1-1	TRBD1	TGTGCCAGCAGCCGAAACGACAGGGTTTGGACTGAAGCTTTCTTT	CASSRNDRVWTEAFF
TRBV5-8	once	TRBJ2-2	.	TGTGCCAGCAGCTCGGGGAGGTTTAGCGGGGAGCTGTTTTTT	CASSSGRFSGELFF
TRBV18	.	TRBJ1-3	.	TGTGCCAGCTCACGGGGAGACACCATATATTTT	CASSRGDTIYF
TRBV5-6	.	TRBJ2-3	.	TGTGCCAGCAGCTTGGCCAACTGGCGGGCCACAGATACGCAGTATTTT	CASSLANWRATDTQYF
TRBV5-1	.	TRBJ2-3	TRBD1	TGCGCCAGCAGCTTGAACAGGGGGCGAAATCCAACTCCTTCGACGAGCACAGATACGCAGTATTTT	CASSLNRGRNPTPSTSTDTQYF
TRBV27	.	TRBJ1-1	.	TGTGCCAGCAGTTTCGTAAAAAACACTGAAGCTTTCTTT	CASSFVKNTEAFF
TRBV6-5	.	TRBJ1-6	.	TGTGCCAGCAGTTACTTATCAGGCTCAAATTCACCCCTCCACTTT	CASSYLSGSNSPLHF